This TCR beta chain emerged from a study of radiation and T cells in renal cell carcinoma. Whole-study findings and limits: Top tumor clonotypes rose in blood 2 weeks post-radiation, then contracted. Top 100 clonotypes averaged approximately 50% in irradiated versus around 45% in nephrectomy-only tumors. Compared with controls, irradiated tumors had more, larger dominant CDR3 motifs.

This clone was counted only a few times. What it binds is not known. The treatment was: 15 Gy SBRT to primary tumor, nephrectomy 4 weeks later. Nephrectomy followed 15 Gy stereotactic body radiation by 4 weeks. The assay was immunoSEQ multiplex PCR, and TCRdb's table has in-frame clones only and misses some. The sample consists of under 5,500 clones, around half of them appearing once. Germline V gene lookup returns CDR1 MNHEY and CDR2 SMNVEV (reference sequence). V lost 2 bases and J 7 bases, leaving 9 bases between the germline ends. This CDR3 is 13 amino acids long. The source was tumor tissue, collected from a patient whose treatment included radiotherapy and nephrectomy. The receptor was derived from a man aged 55-75 years with renal cell carcinoma. This chain connects TRBV27 to TRBJ1-5; D is perhaps TRBD1 (5 bases). CDR3 sequence: CASSLGASQPQHF. DNA of the CDR3: TGTGCCAGCAGTTTAGGGGCGAGCCAGCCCCAGCATTTT.